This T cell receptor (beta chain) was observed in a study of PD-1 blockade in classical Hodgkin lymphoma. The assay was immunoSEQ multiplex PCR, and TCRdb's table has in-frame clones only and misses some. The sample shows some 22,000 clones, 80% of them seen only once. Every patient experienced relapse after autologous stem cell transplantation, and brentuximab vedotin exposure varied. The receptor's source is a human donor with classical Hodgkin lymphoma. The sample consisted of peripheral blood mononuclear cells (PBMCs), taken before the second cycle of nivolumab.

The CDR3 reads CASTTGTLSYNEQFF. The CDR3 nucleotides read TGTGCCAGCACTACCGGGACACTTTCCTACAATGAGCAGTTCTTC. This chain links TRBV6-6 with TRBJ2-1; the D gene is possibly TRBD1 (6 bases). Germline values: CDR1 MNHNY, CDR2 SVGAGI (reference sequence). V dropped 7 bases and J dropped 1 base, with 14 bases sitting between them. The CDR3 is 15 residues long.